The 27 T cell receptor beta chains presented below share a single source sample, sequenced in a study of T cell repertoires in cytomegalovirus infection. TCRdb analysed the reads with MiXCR anew, one entry per CDR3 protein. Seen here are just over 300,000 distinct CDR3 sequences, 15% to 20% observed once, and the top ten hold around 12%. What was sequenced was PBMCs. Receptor source: a human donor in good health (CMV status not recorded). Some clones in this sample may be carry-over from other donors' samples.

V is TRBV20-1 and J is TRBJ2-7; 9 bases align to TRBD1. The CDR3 length is 15 residues. V gave up 5 bases and J gave up 0 bases; unmatched junction bases: 8. Germline lookup yields CDR1 DFQATT and CDR2 SNEGSKA (reference sequence). Written as DNA, the CDR3 is TGCAGTGCTCTGACCCGGGACAGGGTCTCCTACGAGCAGTACTTC. Translated: CSALTRDRVSYEQYF.

Many counts were recorded for this clonotype. The J gene is TRBJ1-5, the V gene TRBV19; the match to TRBD1 covers 7 bases. Losses at the gene ends were 7 bases for V and 7 bases for J; bases not matched to a gene: 13. This CDR3 is built from 15 residues. Per the germline V gene, CDR1 is LNHDA and CDR2 is SQIVND (reference sequence). Here the CDR3 DNA reads TGTGCCAGTACCCCCCGCCGGCAGGGGGAACAGCCCCAGCATTTT. Its translation is CASTPRRQGEQPQHF.

The genes are TRBV28 and TRBJ1-5; no definite D call. The V end was cut by 6 bases, the J end by 0 bases, with 6 bases between. This CDR3 is built from 13 residues. Germline values: CDR1 MDHEN, CDR2 SYDVKM. CDR3 protein: CASRDDSNQPQHF. The CDR3 DNA reads as TGTGCCAGCAGGGACGATAGCAATCAGCCCCAGCATTTT.

The table lists this clonotype with a few counts. This rearrangement joins TRBV29-1 to TRBJ1-1; perhaps TRBD1 as D (5 bases). The CDR3 length is 12 residues. The V gene's germline CDR1 is SQVTM and CDR2 ANQGSEA. The V end was cut by 6 bases, the J end by 8 bases, with 16 bases between. The CDR3 reads CSVRVRGTEAFF. CDR3 DNA: TGCAGCGTCAGGGTGAGGGGCACAGAAGCTTTCTTT.

The table lists this clonotype with many counts. The V gene is TRBV7-2, the J gene TRBJ2-7, with D possibly TRBD2 on 6 matching bases. CDR3 length: 15 residues. Trimming removed 5 bases from V and 2 bases from J, with 16 bases in between. The germline V gene has CDR1 SGHTA and CDR2 FQGNSA. In DNA form, the CDR3 reads TGTGCCAGCAGCCTCGGCGGGGCGCCGACCTACGAGCAGTACTTC. As protein: CASSLGGAPTYEQYF.

In its sample, this clonotype was seen many times. The chain employs TRBV7-2 and TRBJ2-4; D is possibly TRBD2 (5 bases). The CDR3 is 16 residues long. The germline V and J ends were trimmed by 5 bases and 0 bases, with 14 bases remaining between them. Germline V gene sequence: CDR1 SGHTA, CDR2 FQGNSA. The CDR3 bases are TGTGCCAGCAGCCCCCGGGGAGAAATAGCCAAAAACATTCAGTACTTC. Its protein is CASSPRGEIAKNIQYF.

In its sample, this clonotype was seen a few times. This chain connects TRBV20-1 to TRBJ1-4, with 8 bases identical to TRBD1. J lost 6 bases, V lost 3 bases, and 6 bases had no gene match. The V gene's germline CDR1 is DFQATT and CDR2 SNEGSKA (reference sequence). This CDR3 is built from 14 residues. CDR3 DNA: TGCAGTGCTAGGAGGCAGGGGGCGTATGAAAAACTGTTTTTT. Translation gives CSARRQGAYEKLFF.

At least ten counts were recorded for this clonotype. The rearrangement links TRBV28 to TRBJ1-5; D is possibly TRBD1 (6 bases). The CDR3 is made up of 15 amino acids. Germline V gene sequence: CDR1 MDHEN, CDR2 SYDVKM. Trimming stripped 6 bases from V and 3 bases from J, with 15 bases between. This chain's CDR3 is CASRSDRNYNQPQHF. The CDR3 DNA follows: TGTGCCAGCAGGAGCGACAGGAACTACAATCAGCCCCAGCATTTT.

CDR3 loop: CASSRLQGDQPQHF. CDR3 DNA sequence: TGTGCCAGTAGTAGATTACAGGGGGATCAGCCCCAGCATTTT. The V call is TRBV19, the J call TRBJ1-5, with 8 nucleotides matching TRBD1. Germline V gene sequence: CDR1 LNHDA, CDR2 SQIVND (reference sequence). The trim removed 4 bases at V and 5 bases at J, leaving 4 bases unmatched. The CDR3 runs to 14 residues.

The V call is TRBV29-1, the J call TRBJ2-7, with TRBD1 matching 10 bases. The V gene end was trimmed by 7 bases and the J gene end by 6 bases; junction bases not matched to a gene: 6. CDR1 and CDR2 (germline): SQVTM, ANQGSEA. The CDR3 totals 12 residues. CDR3 bases: TGCAGCGGAGGACAGGGGGGAAGCGAGCAGTACTTC. This sequence encodes CSGGQGGSEQYF.

This clonotype was picked up one time. The chain uses TRBV2 and TRBJ2-5; D uncertain. V was shortened by 7 bases and J by 5 bases, with 14 bases between the two germline ends. Germline CDR1 reads SNHLY; CDR2 reads FYNNEI. CDR3 length equals 13 residues. The CDR3 region is CASIGWAMETQYF. The DNA of the CDR3 is TGTGCCAGCATAGGTTGGGCGATGGAGACCCAGTACTTC.

This rearrangement joins TRBV19 to TRBJ2-1; D may be TRBD2 (6 bases). CDR1 and CDR2 (germline): LNHDA, SQIVND (reference sequence). This CDR3 is 15 amino acids long. Trimming shortened V by 5 bases and J by 1 base, and 12 bases separated the two germline ends. CDR3 protein: CASSETGESYNEQFF. The CDR3 region has the DNA TGTGCCAGTAGTGAGACGGGGGAGTCCTACAATGAGCAGTTCTTC.

This clonotype was recorded a few times. This sequence joins TRBV19 and TRBJ1-1; possible D gene TRBD1, 6 bases. The CDR3 extends over 15 amino acids. Per the germline V gene, CDR1 is LNHDA and CDR2 is SQIVND (reference sequence). V gave up 7 bases and J gave up 6 bases, with 21 bases separating them. DNA for the CDR3: TGTGCCAGTACAACCCGACAGGCCACACACCCTGAAGCTTTCTTT. It is translated as CASTTRQATHPEAFF.

This clonotype was found many times. The gene calls are TRBV7-9 and TRBJ2-2; 14 nucleotides agree with TRBD2. V lost 4 bases to trimming and J lost 9 bases; unmatched junction nucleotides: 19. Germline CDR1 and CDR2: SEHNR and FQNEAQ (reference sequence). This CDR3 spans 20 amino acids. CDR3 loop: CASSSPQTSGGAPSARELFF. As DNA, the CDR3 is TGTGCCAGCAGCTCCCCGCAGACTAGCGGGGGGGCCCCGTCCGCCCGGGAGCTGTTTTTT.

This chain connects TRBV20-1 to TRBJ1-5, with 8 bases aligning to TRBD1. After removal of 5 bases from V and 5 bases from J, the junction contained 8 bases not matched to a gene. Germline V lookup: CDR1 DFQATT, CDR2 SNEGSKA (reference sequence). The CDR3 sequence is 14 residues long. CDR3 region: CSASDRAGDQPQHF. The DNA of the CDR3 is TGCAGTGCTTCGGACAGGGCAGGGGATCAGCCCCAGCATTTT.

The chain combines TRBV20-1 with TRBJ2-7; TRBD2 matches at 10 bases. This CDR3 region has 15 residues. The germline CDR1 and CDR2 sequences are DFQATT and SNEGSKA (reference sequence). V trimming: 5 bases; J trimming: 3 bases; junction bases outside the gene matches: 10. The CDR3 loop is CSAPPPSGSLYEQYF. The CDR3 DNA follows: TGCAGTGCTCCACCCCCTAGCGGGAGCCTCTACGAGCAGTACTTC.

The chain recombines TRBV25-1 with TRBJ1-3; 8 nucleotides agree with TRBD1. Unmatched junction bases numbered 7, after V lost 6 bases and J lost 3 bases. This CDR3 is 15 amino acids long. The V gene's germline CDR1 is MGHDK and CDR2 SYGVNS. The CDR3 spells CASSPRGLVGNTIYF. CDR3 coding DNA: TGTGCCAGCAGCCCCAGGGGGCTAGTTGGAAACACCATATATTTT.

This clonotype was detected many times. The chain joins TRBV4-1 to TRBJ1-3; unclear D gene. The ends were cut back, 3 bases at V and 5 bases at J, with 14 bases in the middle. Germline V gene data show CDR1 as MGHRA and CDR2 as YSYEKL. CDR3 length equals 15 residues. The CDR3 loop is CASSHESDSRNTIYF. Written as DNA, the CDR3 is TGCGCCAGCAGCCACGAAAGTGATTCGAGAAACACCATATATTTT.

This chain links TRBV2 with TRBJ1-1, with D maybe TRBD1 (6 bases). Looked up from germline, CDR1 is SNHLY and CDR2 is FYNNEI. The ends were cut back, 4 bases at V and 4 bases at J, with 10 bases in the middle. The CDR3 sequence is 13 residues long. CDR3 sequence reads: CASSAGGGTEAFF. DNA for the CDR3: TGTGCCAGCAGTGCGGGGGGCGGCACTGAAGCTTTCTTT.

In the case of this clonotype: A much larger clone lies a single base off, so this may be a read error. The J gene is TRBJ2-5, the V gene TRBV2; 10 bases are a match to TRBD2. V lost 1 base to trimming and J lost 1 base; unmatched junction nucleotides: 0. This CDR3 spans 15 amino acids. Per germline, CDR1 SNHLY and CDR2 FYNNEI. CDR3 nucleotide sequence: TGTGCCAGCAGTGAAGTAGCGGGGGGCCAAGAGACCCAGTACTTC. Translating gives CASSEVAGGQETQYF.

Of note for this clonotype: The junction departs from germline at one end; a sequencing error may be responsible. The V call is TRBV20-1, the J call TRBJ1-1; the match to TRBD1 covers 8 bases. Germline CDR1 and CDR2: DFQATT and SNEGSKA (reference sequence). The CDR3 totals 17 residues. CDR3 bases: TGCAGTGCTAGTCCAGACAGGGGCAGTGAAGGGAACACTGAAGCTCTCTTT. This translates into CSASPDRGSEGNTEALF.

This clonotype was counted a few times. The chain has TRBV28 and TRBJ2-4; D is unclear. V dropped 6 bases and J dropped 8 bases, with 8 bases sitting between them. The length of the CDR3 is 11 residues. Germline V gene sequence: CDR1 MDHEN, CDR2 SYDVKM. Here the CDR3 DNA reads TGTGCCAGCAGCGACCCGGACATTCAGTACTTC. Its protein is CASSDPDIQYF. Full variable domain (missing parts from reference TRBV28 and TRBJ2-4): DVKVTQSSRYLVKRTGEKVFLECVQDMDHENMFWYRQDPGLGLRLIYFSYDVKMKEKGDIPEGYSVSREKKERFSLILESASTNQTSMYLCASSDPDIQYFGAGTRLSVL.

V is TRBV5-1 and J is TRBJ2-1; D is possibly TRBD2 (5 bases). This CDR3 has 15 amino acids. CDR1 is SGHRS, CDR2 YFSETQ, per germline. Between the trimmed V and J ends, which lost 0 bases and 4 bases, there was a span of 11 bases. The CDR3 DNA is TGCGCCAGCAGCTTGGCGGACTCGATATACAATGAGCAGTTCTTC. It yields the protein CASSLADSIYNEQFF. Full variable domain (rest looked up from reference TRBV5-1 and TRBJ2-1): KAGVTQTPRYLIKTRGQQVTLSCSPISGHRSVSWYQQTPGQGLQFLFEYFSETQRNKGNFPGRFSGRQFSNSRSEMNVSTLELGDSALYLCASSLADSIYNEQFFGPGTRLTVL.

The chain carries TRBV6-2 or TRBV6-3 and TRBJ2-2, with D unresolved. V was shortened by 7 bases and J by 7 bases, with 13 bases between the two germline ends. The germline CDR1 and CDR2 sequences are MNHEY and SVGEGT. The CDR3 loop spans 13 amino acids. The CDR3 here is CASTPFDDGELFF. In DNA form, the CDR3 reads TGTGCCAGCACCCCTTTTGATGACGGGGAGCTGTTTTTT.

V gene TRBV5-4 combines with J gene TRBJ2-3; 9 bases are shared with TRBD2. The junction had 12 bases not matched to a gene; V was cut back by 0 bases and J by 10 bases. CDR3 length: 16 amino acids. Germline CDR1 and CDR2: SGHNT and YYREEE (reference sequence). The CDR3 sequence: CASSLVVSSGDRAQYF. The CDR3 DNA sequence: TGTGCCAGCAGCTTGGTAGTGTCTAGCGGGGACCGGGCGCAGTATTTT.

This clonotype showed up just a few times. The gene calls are TRBV2 and TRBJ1-1, with TRBD1 identical over 7 bases. This CDR3 is built from 12 residues. Germline CDR1 SNHLY, CDR2 FYNNEI. The V segment lost 6 bases and the J segment 7 bases; nucleotides outside the gene matches: 5. CDR3 sequence: CASREQGYEAFF. CDR3 DNA: TGTGCCAGCAGGGAACAGGGGTATGAAGCTTTCTTT.

This clonotype was counted only a few times. This may stem from a read error, because a much larger clone lies one nucleotide away. The DNA of the CDR3 is TGTGCCAGCAGCGCAAACAATGAGCAGTTCTTC. It codes for CASSANNEQFF. The chain combines TRBV27 with TRBJ2-1; D uncertain. The CDR3 sequence is 11 residues long. CDR1 and CDR2 from the germline V gene are MNHEY and SMNVEV (reference sequence). Between the trimmed V and J ends, which lost 6 bases and 5 bases, there was a span of 5 bases.